These 15 T cell receptor beta chains were all obtained from the same sample, sequenced in a study. Each CDR3 protein gets one entry after TCRdb re-called the RT-PCR reads with MiXCR. The sample has about 680,000 distinct CDR3 sequences; approximately 15% are singletons. Source material: memory CD4+ T cells from blood. The receptors come from a female donor in good health, serving as a healthy control.

Note on this clonotype: One end of the junction is discordant with germline, which a read error may explain. This chain links TRBV20-1 with TRBJ2-4; tentatively, D is TRBD1 (6 bases). CDR1 is DFQATT, CDR2 SNEGSKA, per germline (reference sequence). This CDR3 has 13 residues. The CDR3 spells CSAGDRAKNIQYF. The CDR3, as DNA: TGCAGTGCTGGAGACAGGGCCAAAAACATTCAGTACTTC.

The rearrangement uses TRBV2 and TRBJ1-5; 7 positions agree with TRBD1. The ends lost 2 bases at V and 6 bases at J; junction bases unmatched: 7. Germline V gene lookup returns CDR1 SNHLY and CDR2 FYNNEI. There are 15 residues in the CDR3. The CDR3 DNA reads as TGTGCCAGCAGTGAATGGACAGGAGAGTTTCAGCCCCAGCATTTT. Amino acid sequence: CASSEWTGEFQPQHF.

The V call is TRBV11-2, the J call TRBJ2-1; possibly TRBD2 for D (5 bases). Trimming cost V 9 bases and J 3 bases, with 9 bases left between them. The V gene's germline CDR1 is SGHAT and CDR2 FQNNGV. The CDR3 length is 12 residues. The CDR3 region is CASGSGYNEQFF. DNA for the CDR3: TGTGCCAGTGGAAGCGGCTACAATGAGCAGTTCTTC.

The rearrangement links TRBV16 to TRBJ1-1; unclear D gene. This CDR3 is 13 amino acids long. Germline V gene data show CDR1 as KGHSY and CDR2 as FQNENV. V dropped 0 bases and J dropped 6 bases, with 8 bases sitting between them. The CDR3 DNA reads as TGTGCCAGCAGCCAATCGTGGGATTCTGAAGCTTTCTTT. It translates to CASSQSWDSEAFF.

This clonotype has a handful of counts. As DNA, the CDR3 is TGTGCCAGCAGCGCGGGTAGTAGGGCCGCGGATTCACCCCTCCACTTT. It translates to CASSAGSRAADSPLHF. The chain couples TRBV5-5 to TRBJ1-6; D uncertain. CDR3 length: 16 residues. Looked up from germline, CDR1 is SGHKS and CDR2 is YYEKEE (reference sequence). V lost 4 bases, J lost 8 bases, and 19 bases lay in between. Drawing the rest from reference TRBV5-5 and TRBJ1-6, the complete variable domain is DAGVTQSPTHLIKTRGQQVTLRCSPISGHKSVSWYQQVLGQGPQFIFQYYEKEERGRGNFPDRFSARQFPNYSSELNVNALLLGDSALYLCASSAGSRAADSPLHFGNGTRLTVT.

Many counts were recorded for this clonotype. The genes are TRBV6-5 and TRBJ1-6; D gene ambiguous. Deletions cut 5 bases from V and 9 bases from J, with 14 bases between. The CDR3 runs 14 residues. Looked up from germline, CDR1 is MNHEY and CDR2 is SVGAGI. This chain's CDR3 is CASSPRAQSSPLHF. CDR3 DNA: TGTGCCAGCAGTCCTCGGGCCCAGAGTTCACCCCTCCACTTT.

This clonotype has more than one count but fewer than ten. The chain joins TRBV7-2 to TRBJ1-3; D might be TRBD1 (5 bases). CDR3 length equals 14 residues. The V and J ends lost 5 bases and 7 bases respectively, with 15 bases between them. Germline CDR1 is SGHTA and CDR2 is FQGNSA. CDR3 nucleotide sequence: TGTGCCAGCAGCCAGGCGCCAAACAGGAACACCATATATTTT. Translating gives CASSQAPNRNTIYF.

Only a few counts were recorded for this clonotype. V is TRBV4-3 and J is TRBJ2-6, with no clear D. Germline CDR1 and CDR2: LGHNA and YSLEER. The CDR3 runs to 15 residues. Trimming shortened V by 1 base and J by 0 bases, and 4 bases separated the two germline ends. The CDR3 sequence: CASSQADSGANVLTF. The DNA of the CDR3 is TGCGCCAGCAGCCAAGCGGACTCTGGGGCCAACGTCCTGACTTTC.

The chain has TRBV6-2 or TRBV6-3 and TRBJ1-1, with 8 bases aligning to TRBD1. Looked up from germline, CDR1 is MNHEY and CDR2 is SVGEGT. The CDR3 runs 12 residues. With 7 bases clipped from V and 10 bases from J, the junction kept 8 bases outside the gene matches. This CDR3 reads CASTIGTGLAFF. DNA of the CDR3: TGTGCCAGCACCATCGGGACAGGTCTAGCTTTCTTT.

The rearrangement joins TRBV5-1 to TRBJ2-3; TRBD2 matches 8 bases. Germline-derived CDR1 and CDR2 are SGHRS and YFSETQ. The J segment lost 6 bases and the V segment lost 2 bases, leaving 5 bases of the junction unmatched. CDR3 length equals 14 residues. CDR3 nucleotide sequence: TGCGCCAGCAGCTTTCAGCGGGAGCGGGATACGCAGTATTTT. The encoded protein is CASSFQRERDTQYF.

The genes are TRBV20-1 and TRBJ2-5; TRBD2 might be the D (5 bases). Trimming removed 6 bases at V and 5 bases at J, with 13 bases between. The CDR3 covers 12 residues. The germline V gene encodes CDR1 DFQATT and CDR2 SNEGSKA (reference sequence). CDR3 sequence (DNA): TGCAGTGCACCCCCCAGCGGCGAGACCCAGTACTTC. This encodes CSAPPSGETQYF.

This clonotype showed up just a few times. The CDR3 DNA reads as TGCGCCAGCAAACCGACTAGCGGTGGCACAGATACGCAGTATTTT. This translates into CASKPTSGGTDTQYF. The rearrangement joins TRBV5-1 to TRBJ2-3; 9 positions agree with TRBD2. With V trimmed by 6 bases and J by 1 base, 6 bases remained unmatched. From germline, CDR1 is SGHRS and CDR2 YFSETQ. This CDR3 region has 15 residues.

J is TRBJ1-2 and V is TRBV5-5; 7 bases line up with TRBD1. The J segment lost 4 bases and the V segment lost 4 bases, leaving 10 bases of the junction unmatched. Germline CDR1 is SGHKS and CDR2 is YYEKEE (reference sequence). The CDR3 loop spans 15 amino acids. The CDR3 DNA sequence: TGTGCCAGCAGCCCGGGGATTGGGACAGTCTATGGCTACACCTTC. Its protein is CASSPGIGTVYGYTF.

The chain couples TRBV7-2 to TRBJ2-1; TRBD2 matches 9 bases. CDR1 and CDR2 (germline): SGHTA, FQGNSA. Trimming cost V 5 bases and J 5 bases; bases outside gene matches: 7. The CDR3 is made up of 15 amino acids. This CDR3 reads CASSAALAGNNEQFF. Here the CDR3 DNA reads TGTGCCAGCAGCGCTGCCCTAGCGGGGAACAATGAGCAGTTCTTC.

This clonotype was seen a few times. The V gene is TRBV20-1, the J gene TRBJ2-7; 11 positions agree with TRBD2. Trimming removed 1 base from V and 2 bases from J; junction bases left unmatched: 10. Germline V lookup: CDR1 DFQATT, CDR2 SNEGSKA (reference sequence). The CDR3 has 17 amino acids. The CDR3 loop is CSARVGGLAGRTYEQYF. Here the CDR3 DNA reads TGCAGTGCTAGAGTCGGAGGACTAGCGGGCCGCACCTACGAGCAGTACTTC.